These 18 T cell receptor beta chains came from one sample sequenced in a study of CD8 T cells in Susac syndrome. Reverse transcription of about 0.45 to 1 ug RNA used random hexamers. One entry per CDR3 protein results from TCRdb running MiXCR on the immunoSEQ multiplex PCR reads. The table lists more than 85,000 distinct CDR3 sequences, roughly 94% of them singletons. Sequenced input: CD4+ T cells from PBMCs. Every receptor here comes from a human donor with Susac syndrome.

The rearrangement joins TRBV27 to TRBJ2-1; a weak D match, TRBD1 (6 bases). Per germline, CDR1 MNHEY and CDR2 SMNVEV (reference sequence). The CDR3 extends over 13 amino acids. V gave up 8 bases and J gave up 9 bases, with 17 bases separating them. The CDR3 DNA reads as TGTGCCAGCTCGCGGGTACAGGGTCCTGAGCAGTTCTTC. The encoded protein is CASSRVQGPEQFF.

CDR3 loop: CASRGRVESTGANVLTF. The CDR3 nucleotides read TGTGCCAGCAGAGGCCGGGTGGAGTCTACTGGGGCCAACGTCCTGACTTTC. The genes are TRBV7-9 and TRBJ2-6; D is ambiguous. CDR3 length: 17 amino acids. Trimming removed 6 bases from V and 2 bases from J, with 17 bases in between. CDR1 and CDR2 (germline): SEHNR, FQNEAQ (reference sequence).

This sequence joins TRBV7-2 and TRBJ2-1; 16 positions match TRBD2. V gave up 7 bases and J gave up 5 bases; unmatched junction bases: 8. The germline CDR1 and CDR2 sequences are SGHTA and FQGNSA. The CDR3 has 17 amino acids. CDR3 bases: TGTGCCAGCATCGGGACTAGCGGGGGGGTTCGGAACAATGAGCAGTTCTTC. The encoded protein is CASIGTSGGVRNNEQFF.

The chain links TRBV29-1 to TRBJ2-2; tentative D call: TRBD1 (6 bases). This CDR3 has 14 residues. From germline, CDR1 is SQVTM and CDR2 ANQGSEA. V was pared by 7 bases and J by 0 bases, with 12 bases between. CDR3 DNA sequence: TGCAGCGCCGGACAGTTCGCGAACACCGGGGAGCTGTTTTTT. Its translation: CSAGQFANTGELFF.

This sequence joins TRBV12-3 or TRBV12-4 and TRBJ2-3; D gene ambiguous. V lost 6 bases to trimming and J lost 4 bases, with 8 bases between them. The CDR3 is made up of 12 amino acids. CDR3 sequence: CASSLRADTQYF. In DNA form, the CDR3 reads TGTGCCAGCAGCCTACGGGCAGATACGCAGTATTTT.

CDR3: CSAPPTQGTYEQYF. In DNA, the CDR3 is TGCAGTGCACCGCCGACCCAGGGAACCTACGAGCAGTACTTC. The chain combines TRBV20-1 with TRBJ2-7, with D possibly TRBD1 on 5 matching bases. V was trimmed by 6 bases and J by 2 bases, leaving 17 bases between them. The CDR3 is made up of 14 amino acids. From germline, CDR1 is DFQATT and CDR2 SNEGSKA (reference sequence).

This chain links TRBV5-1 with TRBJ2-1, with 10 bases lining up with TRBD2. Germline assignment: CDR1 SGHRS and CDR2 YFSETQ. This CDR3 spans 15 amino acids. J was trimmed by 9 bases and V by 0 bases; bases with no gene match: 6. This chain's CDR3 is CASSLEAGGLGEQFF. Here the CDR3 DNA reads TGCGCCAGCAGCTTGGAAGCGGGGGGGCTGGGTGAGCAGTTCTTC.

V gene TRBV7-2 combines with J gene TRBJ1-2; unclear D gene. Per the germline V gene, CDR1 is SGHTA and CDR2 is FQGNSA. This CDR3 is 11 amino acids long. V lost 2 bases, J lost 5 bases, and 3 bases lay in between. DNA of the CDR3: TGTGCCAGCAGCTTAAGATATGGCTACACCTTC. Translation: CASSLRYGYTF.

The V and J genes are TRBV3-1 and TRBJ1-5; no reliable D call. Germline lookup yields CDR1 LGHDT and CDR2 YNNKEL (reference sequence). Trimming took off 0 bases at V and 3 bases at J, with 9 bases between the two ends. The CDR3 runs to 15 residues. CDR3 nucleotide sequence: TGTGCCAGCAGCCAAGATTTCGGCAACAATCAGCCCCAGCATTTT. As protein: CASSQDFGNNQPQHF.

The chain has TRBV28 and TRBJ2-1, with D possibly TRBD2 on 6 matching bases. Per germline, CDR1 MDHEN and CDR2 SYDVKM. CDR3 length equals 13 residues. The V gene lost 7 bases and the J gene lost 8 bases, with 15 bases spanning the gap. The CDR3 DNA reads TGTGCCAGCATTGGGTGGGGAGGCGATGAGCAGTTCTTC. This codes for CASIGWGGDEQFF.

The chain has TRBV12-3 or TRBV12-4 and TRBJ2-3; possible D gene TRBD1, 6 bases. V dropped 5 bases and J dropped 0 bases, with 12 bases sitting between them. This CDR3 comprises 15 residues. The DNA for the CDR3 is TGTGCCAGCAGTGCCGGACAGCTCAGCACAGATACGCAGTATTTT. It encodes CASSAGQLSTDTQYF.

The chain employs TRBV6-5 and TRBJ1-2; 8 bases are shared with TRBD1. Per germline, CDR1 MNHEY and CDR2 SVGAGI. The length of the CDR3 is 13 residues. The V segment lost 4 bases and the J segment 8 bases; nucleotides outside the gene matches: 6. CDR3 sequence (DNA): TGTGCCAGCAGTTCACCAGGGGACAGGGGCTACACCTTC. As protein: CASSSPGDRGYTF.

The chain combines TRBV4-3 with TRBJ2-7; no reliable D call. V shed 4 bases and J shed 1 base, with 11 bases lying between them. This CDR3 region has 14 residues. The germline CDR1 and CDR2 sequences are LGHNA and YSLEER. The CDR3 bases are TGCGCCAGCAGCCCCTCTTTGGTATCCTACGAGCAGTACTTC. Residues: CASSPSLVSYEQYF.

This clonotype was observed a single time. The rearrangement links TRBV27 to TRBJ2-1, with TRBD2 as a possible D gene (6 bases). Germline loops: CDR1 MNHEY, CDR2 SMNVEV (reference sequence). Trimming removed 8 bases at V and 0 bases at J, with 17 bases between. CDR3 length: 16 residues. The CDR3 reads CASHRSGVSSYNEQFF. CDR3 DNA: TGTGCCAGCCATCGGTCGGGGGTGAGCTCCTACAATGAGCAGTTCTTC.

This chain connects TRBV7-9 to TRBJ2-3; the D gene is possibly TRBD1 (5 bases). The CDR3 consists of 16 residues. Germline V gene lookup returns CDR1 SEHNR and CDR2 FQNEAQ (reference sequence). The germline V and J ends were trimmed by 2 bases and 2 bases, with 14 bases remaining between them. The CDR3 loop reads CASSLLSTEFTDTQYF. The CDR3 DNA reads as TGTGCCAGCAGCTTATTGTCGACAGAATTCACAGATACGCAGTATTTT.

The chain combines TRBV20-1 with TRBJ1-6; D call uncertain. The V gene's germline CDR1 is DFQATT and CDR2 SNEGSKA (reference sequence). This CDR3 spans 11 amino acids. V was cut by 6 bases and J by 10 bases, with 10 bases left in between. For the CDR3, the DNA is TGCAGTGCCCGTGGAACGTCACCCCTCCACTTT. Translating gives CSARGTSPLHF.

The chain couples TRBV20-1 to TRBJ1-1; TRBD1 matches 7 bases. Germline loops: CDR1 DFQATT, CDR2 SNEGSKA (reference sequence). The CDR3 covers 15 residues. V was pared by 6 bases and J by 0 bases, with 10 bases of the junction left unmatched. CDR3 sequence: CSASKTGTMNTEAFF. The DNA of the CDR3 is TGCAGTGCCTCCAAGACAGGGACCATGAACACTGAAGCTTTCTTT.

The table lists this clonotype with a count of one. The V and J genes are TRBV30 and TRBJ1-2; perhaps TRBD1 as D (6 bases). The germline V gene encodes CDR1 GTSNPN and CDR2 SVGIG (reference sequence). CDR3 length: 12 residues. V gave up 4 bases and J gave up 8 bases, with 14 bases separating them. CDR3 in amino acids: CAWTTGPGGYTF. The CDR3 region has the DNA TGTGCCTGGACCACAGGGCCGGGGGGCTACACCTTC.